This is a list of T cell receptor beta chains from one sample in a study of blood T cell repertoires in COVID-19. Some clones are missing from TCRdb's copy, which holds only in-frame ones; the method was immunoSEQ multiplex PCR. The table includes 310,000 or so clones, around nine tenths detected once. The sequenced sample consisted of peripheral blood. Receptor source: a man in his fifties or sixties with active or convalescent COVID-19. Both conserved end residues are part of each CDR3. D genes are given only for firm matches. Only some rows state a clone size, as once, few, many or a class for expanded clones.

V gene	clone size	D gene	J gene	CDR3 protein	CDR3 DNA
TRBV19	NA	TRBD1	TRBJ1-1	CASSIKRTGGRAEAFF	TGTGCCAGTAGTATAAAGAGGACAGGCGGGCGGGCTGAAGCTTTCTTT
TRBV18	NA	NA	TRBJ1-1	CASSDRTDREAFF	TGTGCCAGCTCAGATCGGACAGACCGTGAAGCTTTCTTT
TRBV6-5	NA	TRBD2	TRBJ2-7	CASLYGPSGAYEQYF	TGTGCCAGTCTTTATGGACCTAGCGGAGCCTACGAGCAGTACTTC
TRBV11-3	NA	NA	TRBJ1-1	CASSPGGGNTEAFF	TGTGCCAGCAGCCCCGGGGGGGGGAACACTGAAGCTTTCTTT
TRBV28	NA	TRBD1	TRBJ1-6	CASSSWDRGTNSPLHF	TGTGCCAGCAGTTCGTGGGACAGAGGGACCAATTCACCCCTCCACTTT
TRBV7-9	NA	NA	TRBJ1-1	CASSLWPGLAFF	TGTGCCAGCAGCTTATGGCCCGGACTGGCTTTCTTT
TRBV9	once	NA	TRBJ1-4	CASSVAQGSTNEKLFF	TGTGCCAGCAGCGTAGCACAGGGATCGACTAATGAAAAACTGTTTTTT
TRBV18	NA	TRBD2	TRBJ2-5	CASSPVVGRVQETQYF	TGTGCCAGCTCACCAGTTGTCGGGAGGGTCCAAGAGACCCAGTACTTC
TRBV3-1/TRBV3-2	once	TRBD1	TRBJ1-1	CASSQDWQGGTEAFF	TGTGCCAGCAGCCAAGATTGGCAGGGGGGCACTGAAGCTTTCTTT
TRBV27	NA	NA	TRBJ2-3	CASRLFGRLDTDTQYF	TGTGCCAGCCGCCTTTTTGGCAGGTTAGACACAGATACGCAGTATTTT
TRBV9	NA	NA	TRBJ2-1	CASSVVANEQFF	TGTGCCAGCAGCGTAGTAGCGAATGAGCAGTTCTTC
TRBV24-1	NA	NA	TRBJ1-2	CATSDGAGPPNYGYTF	TGTGCCACCAGTGATGGGGCCGGGCCGCCTAACTATGGCTACACCTTC
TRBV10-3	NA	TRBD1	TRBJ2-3	CAISPDRDGKDTQYF	TGTGCCATCAGCCCTGACAGGGATGGTAAAGATACGCAGTATTTT
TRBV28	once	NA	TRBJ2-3	CASSFRQETDTQYF	TGTGCCAGCAGTTTCAGACAGGAAACAGATACGCAGTATTTT
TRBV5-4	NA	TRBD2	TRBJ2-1	CASSLPGGNEQFF	TGTGCCAGCAGCTTGCCGGGAGGGAATGAGCAGTTCTTC
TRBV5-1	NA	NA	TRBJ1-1	CASSLDGTREEVEAFF	TGCGCCAGCAGCTTGGACGGGACTCGGGAAGAGGTTGAAGCTTTCTTT
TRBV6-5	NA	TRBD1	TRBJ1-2	CASSYSGQGGGYTF	TGTGCCAGCAGTTACTCAGGACAGGGGGGCGGCTACACCTTC
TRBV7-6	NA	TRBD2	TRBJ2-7	CASSSGLAGVGGDYEQYF	TGTGCCAGCAGCTCAGGACTAGCGGGAGTTGGAGGGGACTACGAGCAGTACTTC
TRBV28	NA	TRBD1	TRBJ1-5	CASSPWDRGDQPQHF	TGTGCCAGCAGTCCCTGGGACAGGGGGGATCAGCCCCAGCATTTT
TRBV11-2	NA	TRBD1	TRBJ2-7	CASSYGQGGFYEQYF	TGTGCCAGCAGCTACGGACAGGGCGGTTTCTACGAGCAGTACTTC